The 15 T cell receptor beta chains given below trace back to one sample, sequenced in a study of cytomegalovirus exposure and HLA in healthy donors. PCR employed 60 Vbeta and 13 Jbeta primers. Repertoires were generated with immunoSEQ multiplex PCR, while TCRdb's copy carries only in-frame clones and drops some. The table shows nearly 110,000 clones, with 65% to 80% occurring only once. The specimen was PBMCs. The receptors were gathered from a man aged 60-69 years in good health and CMV-seronegative.

This clone was seen a handful of times. The chain uses TRBV6-5 and TRBJ2-3; D might be TRBD1 (6 bases). The CDR3 contains 14 residues. Per germline, CDR1 MNHEY and CDR2 SVGAGI. Trimming left V 0 bases short and J 3 bases short, with 7 bases between. CDR3 in amino acids: CASSYSDSTDTQYF. CDR3 DNA sequence: TGTGCCAGCAGTTACTCGGACAGTACAGATACGCAGTATTTT.

V usage is TRBV6-5 and J usage is TRBJ2-2; D is unresolved. CDR1 is MNHEY, CDR2 SVGAGI, per germline. This CDR3 region has 14 residues. The germline V and J ends were trimmed by 8 bases and 5 bases, with 15 bases remaining between them. The DNA for the CDR3 is TGTGCCAGCCAAAAATCAGGTCTAACCGGGGAGCTGTTTTTT. Translating gives CASQKSGLTGELFF.

The CDR3 DNA reads as TGTGCCAGCAGCCCCGGTAGCGGGGTTAGTAATTCACCCCTCCACTTT. It yields the protein CASSPGSGVSNSPLHF. The chain has TRBV7-2 and TRBJ1-6; no clear D. The CDR3 length is 16 residues. In germline, CDR1 is SGHTA, CDR2 FQGNSA. V was cut by 5 bases and J by 6 bases, with 17 bases left in between.

The chain joins TRBV29-1 to TRBJ2-2, with 8 bases matching TRBD1. CDR3 size: 14 residues. Germline CDR1 and CDR2: SQVTM and ANQGSEA. The V gene end was trimmed by 7 bases and the J gene end by 2 bases; junction bases not matched to a gene: 6. The CDR3 nucleotides are TGCAGCGCAGGGGACAGGAGAAACACCGGGGAGCTGTTTTTT. It is translated as CSAGDRRNTGELFF.

The V gene is TRBV7-2, the J gene TRBJ2-7; D perhaps matches TRBD2 (5 bases). V was clipped by 0 bases and J by 5 bases, with 11 bases between them. This CDR3 has 14 amino acids. The germline V gene has CDR1 SGHTA and CDR2 FQGNSA. In DNA form, the CDR3 reads TGTGCCAGCAGCTTAGCCTTAGGGAGCAACGAGCAGTACGTC. This translates into CASSLALGSNEQYV.

As for this clone: Germline is not matched at one junction end, which may reflect a read error. The identical CDR3 is also encoded by other nucleotide sequences in the sample. The chain uses TRBV7-3 and TRBJ2-5; tentative D call: TRBD1 (5 bases). Germline V gene lookup returns CDR1 SGHTA and CDR2 FQGTGA. This CDR3 spans 14 amino acids. Written as DNA, the CDR3 is TGCGCCAGCAGCTCGGTGGGGCGCGGAGAGACCCAGTACTTC. Amino acids: CASSSVGRGETQYF.

The chain recombines TRBV18 with TRBJ1-2; no firm D call. V was shortened by 1 base and J by 4 bases, with 13 bases between the two germline ends. The CDR3 loop spans 15 amino acids. Looked up from germline, CDR1 is KGHSH and CDR2 is LQKENI. CDR3 loop: CASSPRGQRTYGYTF. CDR3 bases: TGTGCCAGCTCACCACGAGGGCAGAGAACCTATGGCTACACCTTC. Together with reference TRBV18 and TRBJ1-2, the CDR3 gives the full variable domain: NAGVMQNPRHLVRRRGQEARLRCSPMKGHSHVYWYRQLPEEGLKFMVYLQKENIIDESGMPKERFSAEFPKEGPSILRIQQVVRGDSAAYFCASSPRGQRTYGYTFGSGTRLTVV.

This chain connects TRBV4-3 to TRBJ2-1, with 8 bases aligning to TRBD2. The J segment lost 7 bases and the V segment lost 0 bases, leaving 11 bases of the junction unmatched. Germline CDR1 LGHNA, CDR2 YSLEER. The CDR3 totals 17 residues. In nucleotides, the CDR3 is TGCGCCAGCAGCCAAGACTTTAAGGCGGGGGGACTAAATGAGCAGTTCTTC. Its translation is CASSQDFKAGGLNEQFF.

This sequence joins TRBV7-9 and TRBJ1-1; D is unresolved. This CDR3 has 15 amino acids. Deletions cut 2 bases from V and 2 bases from J, with 12 bases between. Germline V CDR1 and CDR2: SEHNR, FQNEAQ (reference sequence). Written as DNA, the CDR3 is TGTGCCAGCAGCTTAAACAGTTTGCCAAACACTGAAGCTTTCTTT. This codes for CASSLNSLPNTEAFF.

V usage is TRBV9 and J usage is TRBJ2-5; 7 positions match TRBD1. V shed 4 bases, J shed 2 bases, and the junction held 5 bases outside the gene matches. This CDR3 is built from 14 residues. The V gene's germline CDR1 is SGDLS and CDR2 YYNGEE. CDR3 nucleotide sequence: TGTGCCAGCAGCCCCCCAGGGGGACAAGAGACCCAGTACTTC. This translates into CASSPPGGQETQYF.

The chain carries TRBV7-2 and TRBJ1-2; D is perhaps TRBD1 (6 bases). Trimming shortened V by 4 bases and J by 2 bases, and 8 bases separated the two germline ends. Germline CDR1 is SGHTA and CDR2 is FQGNSA. The CDR3 consists of 13 residues. The CDR3 DNA reads TGTGCCAGCAGCTCACAGGGAAACTATGGCTACACCTTC. Residues: CASSSQGNYGYTF.

The count of this clone is one. The chain uses TRBV30 and TRBJ1-2, with D perhaps TRBD1 (5 bases). The germline V gene encodes CDR1 GTSNPN and CDR2 SVGIG (reference sequence). CDR3 length equals 14 residues. Deletions cut 3 bases from V and 8 bases from J, with 19 bases between. DNA for the CDR3: TGTGCCTGGAGGGCGGGACGCCCCTTTTGGGGCTACACCTTC. Residues: CAWRAGRPFWGYTF.

This chain connects TRBV19 to TRBJ1-2, with 7 bases aligning to TRBD1. The V gene end was trimmed by 5 bases and the J gene end by 3 bases; junction bases not matched to a gene: 9. This CDR3 has 15 residues. Germline V CDR1 and CDR2: LNHDA, SQIVND (reference sequence). The CDR3 protein is CASSPQTGTDYGYTF. CDR3 nucleotides: TGTGCCAGTAGTCCCCAAACCGGGACAGACTATGGCTACACCTTC.

This clone was counted a few times. As DNA, the CDR3 is TGCGCCAGCAGCTTGGCCGGGACAGTCACAGATACGCAGTATTTT. Translating gives CASSLAGTVTDTQYF. The rearrangement links TRBV5-1 to TRBJ2-3, with 7 nucleotides matching TRBD1. Germline loops: CDR1 SGHRS, CDR2 YFSETQ. The CDR3 length is 15 residues. The V gene end was trimmed by 0 bases and the J gene end by 2 bases; junction bases not matched to a gene: 3.

The rearrangement links TRBV7-8 to TRBJ2-3, with 11 bases identical to TRBD1. CDR3 size: 14 residues. Germline values: CDR1 SGHVS, CDR2 FQNEAQ. V was clipped by 8 bases and J by 5 bases; unmatched bases: 6. The DNA of the CDR3 is TGTGCCAGCGGTCCGGGACAGGGGGAAGATACGCAGTATTTT. It encodes CASGPGQGEDTQYF.